What follows are 28 T cell receptor beta chains derived from one specimen sequenced in a study of yellow fever vaccine responses in identical twins (dated by TCRdb to between 2017 and 2018). Preparation of the library involved RT-PCR. The instrument was an Illumina HiSeq 2500. TCRdb passed the public sequencing reads through fastp at Q25 and MiXCR, retaining productive beta sequences. Entries that share a CDR3 protein sequence are merged under the most common genes and DNA. Across this sample there are around 15,000 distinct CDR3 sequences, with approximately 80% seen only once. 1.8% of the sample rests with the top ten. The specimen was T cells from blood (PBMCs), unsorted or a sorted subset (not recorded which), collected before or after yellow fever vaccination (not recorded which). These TCRs come from a woman between 18 and 30 years old who received the yellow fever vaccine. Donor details come from another sample of the same person, matched by shared clones.

The chain employs TRBV9 and TRBJ2-5; 9 nucleotides line up with TRBD2. The CDR3 loop spans 16 amino acids. J was trimmed by 4 bases and V by 0 bases; bases with no gene match: 7. Germline CDR1 is SGDLS and CDR2 is YYNGEE. The CDR3 spells CASSVVAGGLSETQYF. CDR3 DNA: TGTGCCAGCAGCGTAGTTGCGGGAGGGCTTTCAGAGACCCAGTACTTC.

CDR3 sequence reads: CASSLIGRTDTQYF. As DNA, the CDR3 is TGTGCCAGCAGCTTAATTGGGCGCACAGATACGCAGTATTTT. The rearrangement joins TRBV7-3 to TRBJ2-3; D is unresolved. V lost 1 base and J 1 base, leaving 6 bases between the germline ends. From germline, CDR1 is SGHTA and CDR2 FQGTGA. There are 14 residues in the CDR3.

This chain uses TRBV29-1 with TRBJ2-7, with 9 nucleotides matching TRBD2. Trimming took 1 base from V and 4 from J; bases not matched to a gene: 11. This CDR3 is built from 16 residues. In germline, CDR1 is SQVTM, CDR2 ANQGSEA. The CDR3 sequence is CSVEGPGGLANYEQYF. CDR3 in DNA: TGCAGCGTTGAAGGTCCAGGGGGACTAGCAAATTACGAGCAGTACTTC.

J is TRBJ2-3 and V is TRBV5-1; a weak D match, TRBD2 (5 bases). V dropped 4 bases and J dropped 2 bases, with 14 bases sitting between them. This CDR3 comprises 15 residues. Looked up from germline, CDR1 is SGHRS and CDR2 is YFSETQ. The CDR3, as DNA: TGCGCCAGCAGCCCGGGATTTTCCTTCACAGATACGCAGTATTTT. This translates into CASSPGFSFTDTQYF.

The J gene is TRBJ2-1, the V gene TRBV4-3; D unresolved. Germline CDR1 is LGHNA and CDR2 is YSLEER. The CDR3 is 13 residues long. V was pared by 3 bases and J by 7 bases, with 10 bases between. The CDR3 DNA is TGCGCCAGCAGCCAGTCCACCTCGAATGAGCAGTTCTTC. The encoded protein is CASSQSTSNEQFF.

The CDR3 loop is CASSTGEETQYF. The CDR3 nucleotides are TGTGCCAGTTCTACAGGGGAAGAGACCCAGTACTTC. J is TRBJ2-5 and V is TRBV2, with TRBD1 identical over 7 bases. The CDR3 extends over 12 amino acids. J gave up 3 bases and V 9 bases, and 4 bases lay outside the gene matches. Germline CDR1 reads SNHLY; CDR2 reads FYNNEI. The full variable domain, completed using reference TRBV2 and TRBJ2-5, is EPEVTQTPSHQVTQMGQEVILRCVPISNHLYFYWYRQILGQKVEFLVSFYNNEISEKSEIFDDQFSVERPDGSNFTLKIRSTKLEDSAMYFCASSTGEETQYFGPGTRLLVL.

The CDR3 DNA follows: TGTGCCAGCAGCGCACCACAGGGGATCCTTAACACTGAAGCTTTCTTT. Translated: CASSAPQGILNTEAFF. The chain recombines TRBV7-4 with TRBJ1-1; 7 bases fit TRBD1. The CDR3 is made up of 16 amino acids. J gave up 2 bases and V 5 bases, and 11 bases lay outside the gene matches. Per the germline V gene, CDR1 is SGHVT and CDR2 is SQSDAQ.

The table lists this clonotype with a few counts. The CDR3 region has the DNA TGTGCCAGCAGCTTACAAACAGGGAACAATGAGCAGTTCTTC. Its protein is CASSLQTGNNEQFF. The rearrangement uses TRBV5-6 and TRBJ2-1, with D possibly matching TRBD1 (6 bases). CDR1 is SGHDT, CDR2 YYEEEE, per germline. The length of the CDR3 is 14 residues. V shed 2 bases and J shed 5 bases, with 11 bases lying between them.

For this clonotype: At one end the junction does not follow the germline gene, possibly because of a read error. The chain uses TRBV4-1 and TRBJ2-1; 7 bases align to TRBD1. Germline CDR1 is MGHRA and CDR2 is YSYEKL. This CDR3 is built from 13 residues. The CDR3 sequence is CASSQVGTARNVF. The CDR3 DNA reads TGTGCCAGCAGCCAAGTGGGGACAGCGAGAAACGTCTTC.

The chain combines TRBV9 with TRBJ2-5; D is possibly TRBD2 (6 bases). The CDR3 has 15 amino acids. In germline, CDR1 is SGDLS, CDR2 YYNGEE. V was cut by 0 bases and J by 2 bases, with 11 bases left in between. CDR3 in amino acids: CASSVAVRGQETQYF. CDR3 DNA: TGTGCCAGCAGCGTAGCAGTACGGGGGCAAGAGACCCAGTACTTC.

The chain recombines TRBV6-2 or TRBV6-3 with TRBJ2-1; 7 bases line up with TRBD2. CDR3 length: 15 residues. V dropped 3 bases and J dropped 3; count of bases not matched to a gene: 5. The germline V gene encodes CDR1 MNHEY and CDR2 SVGEGT. CDR3 in DNA: TGTGCCAGCAGTTATACGACGGGGGGCTACAATGAGCAGTTCTTC. As protein: CASSYTTGGYNEQFF.

This clonotype was counted a single time. The chain joins TRBV11-2 to TRBJ2-7; D is unclear. Germline CDR1 and CDR2: SGHAT and FQNNGV. V was shortened by 6 bases and J by 6 bases, with 15 bases between the two germline ends. This CDR3 is built from 13 residues. The CDR3 coding sequence is TGTGCCAGCAGTGCCTCAGCCACGCTCGAGCAGTACTTC. Residues: CASSASATLEQYF.

The chain recombines TRBV28 with TRBJ2-7; weak D call: TRBD2 (6 bases). The CDR3 has 14 amino acids. Trimming took off 0 bases at V and 4 bases at J, with 10 bases between the two ends. CDR1 is MDHEN and CDR2 is SYDVKM in the germline V gene. The CDR3 sequence is CASSLWGLGYEQYF. Here the CDR3 DNA reads TGTGCCAGCAGTTTATGGGGACTTGGGTACGAGCAGTACTTC.

This clonotype came up a few times. The gene calls are TRBV7-9 and TRBJ1-5, with D tentatively TRBD1 (5 bases). From germline, CDR1 is SEHNR and CDR2 FQNEAQ (reference sequence). V lost 5 bases and J lost 3, with 8 bases in between. CDR3 length: 13 residues. The CDR3 loop reads CASSQGTNQPQHF. CDR3 nucleotides: TGTGCCAGCAGCCAAGGGACCAATCAGCCCCAGCATTTT.

This clonotype was observed a handful of times. The genes are TRBV5-6 and TRBJ2-1; a weak D match, TRBD1 (5 bases). This CDR3 is built from 14 residues. Germline V gene sequence: CDR1 SGHDT, CDR2 YYEEEE. Between the trimmed V and J ends, which lost 4 bases and 5 bases, there was a span of 13 bases. CDR3: CASSPDRRNNEQFF. CDR3 coding DNA: TGTGCCAGCAGCCCTGACAGACGAAACAATGAGCAGTTCTTC.

The V gene is TRBV12-3 or TRBV12-4, the J gene TRBJ2-4; D possibly corresponds to TRBD1 (6 bases). This CDR3 is built from 13 residues. Trimming stripped 2 bases from V and 9 bases from J, with 11 bases between. DNA for the CDR3: TGTGCCAGCAGTTTATCAGGGGCTGGCATTCAGTACTTC. It codes for CASSLSGAGIQYF.

The chain links TRBV24-1 to TRBJ1-6; D is uncertain. This CDR3 has 16 residues. Germline V gives CDR1 KGHDR, CDR2 SFDVKD. The ends were cut back, 9 bases at V and 2 bases at J, with 16 bases in the middle. The CDR3 coding sequence is TGTGCCACCCAGTCCCGGTCGGGGACCTATAATTCACCCCTCCACTTT. Translation gives CATQSRSGTYNSPLHF.

The V call is TRBV7-9, the J call TRBJ2-7; D remains unclear. CDR3 length equals 11 residues. The V gene's germline CDR1 is SEHNR and CDR2 FQNEAQ (reference sequence). Trimming cost V 4 bases and J 6 bases, with 7 bases left between them. CDR3 nucleotide sequence: TGTGCCAGCAGCTCCCCGGTCGAGCAGTACTTC. Amino acids: CASSSPVEQYF.

The rearrangement uses TRBV29-1 and TRBJ2-2; D perhaps matches TRBD1 (5 bases). The germline V and J ends were trimmed by 0 bases and 1 base, with 15 bases remaining between them. The CDR3 is 17 amino acids. The germline CDR1 and CDR2 sequences are SQVTM and ANQGSEA. This CDR3 reads CSVEDSRHTGNTGELFF. In nucleotides, the CDR3 is TGCAGCGTTGAAGATAGCCGACATACAGGGAACACCGGGGAGCTGTTTTTT.

The J gene is TRBJ2-1, the V gene TRBV7-3; tentatively, D is TRBD1 or TRBD2 (5 bases each). V was pared by 1 base and J by 12 bases, with 13 bases between. CDR1 is SGHTA, CDR2 FQGTGA, per germline. This CDR3 is built from 13 residues. CDR3 protein: CASSLNSDGGQFF. The CDR3, as DNA: TGTGCCAGCAGCTTAAATTCTGATGGGGGGCAGTTCTTC.

The V and J genes are TRBV5-4 and TRBJ1-6, with D uncertain. Germline V gene sequence: CDR1 SGHNT, CDR2 YYREEE (reference sequence). V gave up 0 bases and J gave up 7 bases, with 11 bases separating them. The CDR3 covers 15 residues. CDR3: CASSLGADRNSPLHF. The CDR3, as DNA: TGTGCCAGCAGCTTGGGTGCGGACCGAAATTCACCCCTCCACTTT.

V gene TRBV14 combines with J gene TRBJ2-7; tentative D call: TRBD1 (5 bases). V lost 2 bases and J lost 1, with 12 bases in between. Per germline, CDR1 SGHDN and CDR2 FVKESK. The CDR3 has 15 amino acids. This CDR3 reads CASSQLEAGSYEQYF. The CDR3 DNA is TGTGCCAGCAGCCAACTTGAGGCAGGGTCCTACGAGCAGTACTTC.

In this sample, this clonotype turned up a few times. The rearrangement joins TRBV2 to TRBJ2-1, with D tentatively TRBD1 (6 bases). Trimming took off 8 bases at V and 0 bases at J, with 8 bases between the two ends. CDR3 length equals 13 residues. Germline values: CDR1 SNHLY, CDR2 FYNNEI. The CDR3 here is CASDRSSYNEQFF. CDR3 coding DNA: TGTGCCAGCGACAGGAGCTCCTACAATGAGCAGTTCTTC.

This rearrangement joins TRBV3-1 to TRBJ2-7; TRBD2 is a possible D gene (5 bases). The germline V gene has CDR1 LGHDT and CDR2 YNNKEL (reference sequence). The length of the CDR3 is 16 residues. Trimming shortened V by 0 bases and J by 1 base, and 13 bases separated the two germline ends. DNA of the CDR3: TGTGCCAGCAGCCAAGATACGGGGTCGTCGTCCTACGAGCAGTACTTC. Translation: CASSQDTGSSSYEQYF.

The rearrangement uses TRBV5-6 and TRBJ2-4; 8 nucleotides align to TRBD1. V was pared by 4 bases and J by 9 bases, with 18 bases of the junction left unmatched. This CDR3 contains 17 residues. Per the germline V gene, CDR1 is SGHDT and CDR2 is YYEEEE. CDR3 in DNA: TGTGCCAGCAGCCCGTTTGGGTGGGGACAGGAAAAATTCATTCAGTACTTC. It codes for CASSPFGWGQEKFIQYF.

The chain uses TRBV7-2 and TRBJ2-7; no reliable D call. The CDR3 runs to 14 residues. The V end lost 0 bases, the J end lost 4 bases, and 10 bases lay between the germline ends. Germline V lookup: CDR1 SGHTA, CDR2 FQGNSA. CDR3 bases: TGTGCCAGCAGCTTAGCCGGCAGGCGGTACGAGCAGTACTTC. It codes for CASSLAGRRYEQYF.

V usage is TRBV23-1 and J usage is TRBJ2-5; D remains unclear. TRBV23-1 is an ORF; its function is uncertain. The CDR3 is 13 amino acids. Trimming took 2 bases from V and 5 from J, leaving 9 bases between them. CDR3 amino acids: CASSQAGQETQYF. The DNA for the CDR3 is TGCGCCAGCAGTCAAGCAGGCCAGGAGACCCAGTACTTC.

V usage is TRBV2 and J usage is TRBJ2-4; perhaps TRBD1 as D (5 bases). Per the germline V gene, CDR1 is SNHLY and CDR2 is FYNNEI. The CDR3 sequence is 16 residues long. The ends were cut back, 3 bases at V and 2 bases at J, with 14 bases in the middle. CDR3 loop: CASSEQGLGTKNIQYF. CDR3 nucleotide sequence: TGTGCCAGCAGTGAGCAGGGTCTGGGAACCAAAAACATTCAGTACTTC.